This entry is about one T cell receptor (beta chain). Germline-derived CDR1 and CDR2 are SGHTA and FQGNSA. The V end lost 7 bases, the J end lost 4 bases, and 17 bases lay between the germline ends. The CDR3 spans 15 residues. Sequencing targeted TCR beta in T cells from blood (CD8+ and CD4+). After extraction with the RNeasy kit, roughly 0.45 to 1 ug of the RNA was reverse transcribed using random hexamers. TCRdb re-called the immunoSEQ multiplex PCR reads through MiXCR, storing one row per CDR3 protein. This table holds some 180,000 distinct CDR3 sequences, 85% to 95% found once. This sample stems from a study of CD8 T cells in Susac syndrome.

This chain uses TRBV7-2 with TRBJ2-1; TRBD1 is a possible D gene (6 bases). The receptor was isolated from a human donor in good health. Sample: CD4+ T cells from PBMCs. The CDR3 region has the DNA TGTGCCAGCACCCCTTTCGGACAGAGGTACAATGAGCAGTTCTTC. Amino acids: CASTPFGQRYNEQFF.